These 25 T cell receptor beta chains share one sample of origin, sequenced in a study of cytomegalovirus exposure and HLA in healthy donors. PCR involved 60 Vbeta and 13 Jbeta primers. TCRdb keeps only in-frame clones here, not all; method: immunoSEQ multiplex PCR. The sample records about 160,000 clones, approximately 72% being singletons. Sequences were obtained from PBMCs. The receptor source for this set is a man between 18 and 29 years old in good health and CMV-seronegative.

The chain combines TRBV7-2 with TRBJ2-7; no firm D call. Trimming pared 4 bases from V and 4 bases from J, leaving 20 bases between. There are 16 residues in the CDR3. Germline-derived CDR1 and CDR2 are SGHTA and FQGNSA. CDR3 coding DNA: TGTGCCAGCAGCTCCGTCTCGACTTTTGACTCTTACGAGCAGTACTTC. Residues: CASSSVSTFDSYEQYF.

This clone was observed a few times. V gene TRBV5-6 combines with J gene TRBJ2-7; perhaps TRBD2 as D (6 bases). Germline-derived CDR1 and CDR2 are SGHDT and YYEEEE. V lost 5 bases, J lost 4 bases, and 19 bases lay in between. There are 15 residues in the CDR3. The DNA for the CDR3 is TGTGCCAGCAGTCTCTCCGTGGGACTCCAATACGAGCAGTACTTC. Encoded protein: CASSLSVGLQYEQYF.

V is TRBV10-3 and J is TRBJ2-7; 9 nucleotides align to TRBD2. The CDR3 runs to 14 residues. Losses at the gene ends were 7 bases for V and 0 bases for J; bases not matched to a gene: 4. CDR1 and CDR2 from the germline V gene are ENHRY and SYGVKD. CDR3 sequence: CAIKASGDSYEQYF. CDR3 in DNA: TGTGCCATCAAAGCTAGCGGGGACTCCTACGAGCAGTACTTC.

This clone has just one count. This chain joins TRBV19 and TRBJ2-1; perhaps TRBD2 as D (7 bases). The V and J ends lost 9 bases and 6 bases respectively, with 24 bases between them. The germline gives CDR1 LNHDA, CDR2 SQIVND (reference sequence). This CDR3 contains 16 residues. This chain's CDR3 is CASRVMGGGGFNEQFF. The CDR3 nucleotides read TGTGCCAGCAGAGTGATGGGGGGAGGGGGTTTCAATGAGCAGTTCTTC. Together with reference TRBV19 and TRBJ2-1, the CDR3 gives the full variable domain: DGGITQSPKYLFRKEGQNVTLSCEQNLNHDAMYWYRQDPGQGLRLIYYSQIVNDFQKGDIAEGYSVSREKKESFPLTVTSAQKNPTAFYLCASRVMGGGGFNEQFFGPGTRLTVL.

The CDR3 here is CASSPRGGSTDTQYF. DNA of the CDR3: TGTGCCAGCAGCCCACGAGGGGGTAGCACAGATACGCAGTATTTT. The chain carries TRBV11-2 and TRBJ2-3; D is perhaps TRBD1 (6 bases). V was clipped by 5 bases and J by 0 bases, with 12 bases between them. The CDR3 runs 15 residues. CDR1 is SGHAT and CDR2 is FQNNGV in the germline V gene.

This chain uses TRBV2 with TRBJ2-4; the D gene is possibly TRBD2 (6 bases). Germline lookup yields CDR1 SNHLY and CDR2 FYNNEI. This CDR3 is 14 amino acids long. Trimming cost V 7 bases and J 1 base, with 11 bases left between them. The CDR3 sequence: CASTIGGAKNIQYF. The CDR3 bases are TGTGCCAGCACCATTGGAGGGGCCAAAAACATTCAGTACTTC.

The chain is built from TRBV27 and TRBJ2-7; no definite D call. Germline V CDR1 and CDR2: MNHEY, SMNVEV (reference sequence). The ends were cut back, 3 bases at V and 6 bases at J, with 12 bases in the middle. This CDR3 comprises 13 residues. Here the CDR3 DNA reads TGTGCCAGCAGTTTTTCCCCCCCGGGCGAGCAGTACTTC. This encodes CASSFSPPGEQYF.

This rearrangement joins TRBV6-5 to TRBJ2-7, with TRBD2 identical over 14 bases. Germline CDR1 MNHEY, CDR2 SVGAGI. V shed 7 bases and J 6 bases; nucleotides not matched to a gene: 8. The CDR3 covers 15 residues. DNA of the CDR3: TGTGCCAGCACCCTCCGGGGACTAGCGGGAGCCGAGCAGTACTTC. Protein sequence: CASTLRGLAGAEQYF.

This clone has a handful of counts. The chain uses TRBV28 and TRBJ2-7; 7 nucleotides agree with TRBD2. V shed 9 bases, J shed 3 bases, and the junction held 11 bases outside the gene matches. The CDR3 contains 14 residues. Germline CDR1 is MDHEN and CDR2 is SYDVKM. The CDR3 sequence: CASEETGGVYEQYF. CDR3 DNA sequence: TGTGCCAGTGAGGAAACGGGAGGAGTCTACGAGCAGTACTTC.

The chain combines TRBV19 with TRBJ2-1, with D possibly matching TRBD1 (6 bases). This CDR3 contains 15 residues. Germline V lookup: CDR1 LNHDA, CDR2 SQIVND (reference sequence). The germline V and J ends were trimmed by 5 bases and 6 bases, with 17 bases remaining between them. Written as DNA, the CDR3 is TGTGCCAGTAGTCCCACAGGGTCTTTAGCCAATGAGCAGTTCTTC. It yields the protein CASSPTGSLANEQFF.

This clone was picked up a small number of times. V usage is TRBV6-5 and J usage is TRBJ1-2; 9 nucleotides align to TRBD1. This CDR3 contains 13 residues. The V and J ends lost 6 bases and 7 bases, in that order; junction bases with no gene match: 6. CDR1 is MNHEY, CDR2 SVGAGI, per germline. The CDR3 sequence is CASSPTGGGGYTF. The DNA for the CDR3 is TGTGCCAGCAGCCCGACAGGGGGTGGTGGCTACACCTTC.

The chain joins TRBV4-3 to TRBJ1-4, with D unclear. This CDR3 is 15 amino acids long. Per the germline V gene, CDR1 is LGHNA and CDR2 is YSLEER. Trimming shortened V by 4 bases and J by 2 bases, and 11 bases separated the two germline ends. CDR3 bases: TGCGCCAGCAGCCTCCACCTAAGTACTAATGAAAAACTGTTTTTT. It translates to CASSLHLSTNEKLFF.

This rearrangement joins TRBV6-5 to TRBJ1-3, with TRBD1 matching over 7 bases. V gave up 0 bases and J gave up 2 bases; unmatched junction bases: 4. This CDR3 comprises 16 residues. The germline gives CDR1 MNHEY, CDR2 SVGAGI. The chain's CDR3 is CASSYSLTGAGNTIYF. CDR3 nucleotides: TGTGCCAGCAGTTACTCGCTTACAGGGGCTGGAAACACCATATATTTT.

The genes are TRBV5-8 and TRBJ2-3, with TRBD1 matching 7 bases. After removal of 3 bases from V and 4 bases from J, the junction contained 8 bases not matched to a gene. The CDR3 extends over 15 amino acids. Germline V lookup: CDR1 SGHTS, CDR2 YDEGEE. The CDR3 protein is CASSSQGVGPDTQYF. The CDR3 DNA reads as TGTGCCAGCAGCTCCCAGGGGGTTGGCCCAGATACGCAGTATTTT.

The rearrangement links TRBV15 to TRBJ1-1, with unresolved D. Germline V gene data show CDR1 as LNHNV and CDR2 as YYDKDF (reference sequence). V was shortened by 4 bases and J by 1 base, with 10 bases between the two germline ends. This CDR3 contains 14 residues. The CDR3 reads CATSTGTGNTEAFF. In nucleotides, the CDR3 is TGTGCCACCAGCACGGGAACCGGGAACACTGAAGCTTTCTTT.

V is TRBV2 and J is TRBJ1-1; D uncertain. V shed 7 bases and J shed 3 bases, with 12 bases lying between them. The CDR3 sequence is 13 residues long. Germline lookup yields CDR1 SNHLY and CDR2 FYNNEI. CDR3 residues: CASKRWEDTEAFF. In DNA form, the CDR3 reads TGTGCCAGCAAAAGATGGGAGGACACTGAAGCTTTCTTT.

J is TRBJ1-3 and V is TRBV9; tentatively, D is TRBD1 (6 bases). The CDR3 sequence is 13 residues long. Trimming pared 4 bases from V and 3 bases from J, leaving 8 bases between. The V gene's germline CDR1 is SGDLS and CDR2 YYNGEE. This CDR3 is CASSRGFGNTIYF. The CDR3 bases are TGTGCCAGCAGCAGGGGGTTTGGAAACACCATATATTTT.

This rearrangement joins TRBV7-9 to TRBJ1-2; 8 nucleotides line up with TRBD1. The germline V gene has CDR1 SEHNR and CDR2 FQNEAQ (reference sequence). V lost 6 bases, J lost 6 bases, and 12 bases stayed unmatched. The CDR3 contains 15 residues. CDR3 in amino acids: CASRDRGRGWDGYTF. CDR3 DNA: TGTGCCAGCAGAGACAGGGGCCGGGGTTGGGATGGCTACACCTTC. Looking up the rest from reference TRBV7-9 and TRBJ1-2 gives the full variable domain: DTGVSQNPRHKITKRGQNVTFRCDPISEHNRLYWYRQTLGQGPEFLTYFQNEAQLEKSRLLSDRFSAERPKGSFSTLEIQRTEQGDSAMYLCASRDRGRGWDGYTFGSGTRLTVV.

The chain links TRBV30 to TRBJ2-2; possible D gene TRBD2, 7 bases. The germline gives CDR1 GTSNPN, CDR2 SVGIG (reference sequence). The CDR3 sequence is 15 residues long. The germline V and J ends were trimmed by 0 bases and 3 bases, with 11 bases remaining between them. CDR3 region: CAWSVGGGYTGELFF. Written as DNA, the CDR3 is TGTGCCTGGAGTGTTGGCGGGGGCTACACCGGGGAGCTGTTTTTT.

This clone appeared a single time. The V gene is TRBV5-8, the J gene TRBJ2-7, with D possibly being TRBD2 (6 bases). V lost 3 bases, J lost 3 bases, and 16 bases lay in between. Germline lookup yields CDR1 SGHTS and CDR2 YDEGEE. The CDR3 covers 15 residues. CDR3 in DNA: TGTGCCAGCAGCTCGGTGGCTAGCGATTACTACGAGCAGTACTTC. Its protein is CASSSVASDYYEQYF.

The J gene is TRBJ1-5, the V gene TRBV2; 9 nucleotides line up with TRBD1. Per germline, CDR1 SNHLY and CDR2 FYNNEI. The CDR3 has 15 amino acids. V dropped 2 bases and J dropped 6; count of bases not matched to a gene: 5. For the CDR3, the DNA is TGTGCCAGCAGTGAAATAGCGGGACAGGGTCAGCCCCAGCATTTT. Translated, it gives CASSEIAGQGQPQHF.

The sample holds one count of this clone. V and J are TRBV29-1 and TRBJ2-1, with TRBD2 identical over 9 bases. The germline V gene encodes CDR1 SQVTM and CDR2 ANQGSEA. With V trimmed by 3 bases and J by 5 bases, 5 bases remained unmatched. The CDR3 loop spans 14 amino acids. CDR3 protein: CSVEPSGNHNEQFF. Written as DNA, the CDR3 is TGCAGCGTTGAGCCTAGCGGGAACCACAATGAGCAGTTCTTC.

This chain joins TRBV5-4 and TRBJ2-2; D unclear. This CDR3 region has 13 residues. Looked up from germline, CDR1 is SGHNT and CDR2 is YYREEE (reference sequence). Trimming shortened V by 1 base and J by 1 base, and 2 bases separated the two germline ends. This chain's CDR3 is CASSLQNTGELFF. CDR3 sequence (DNA): TGTGCCAGCAGCTTGCAGAACACCGGGGAGCTGTTTTTT.

The CDR3 reads CGSTSGSTDTQYF. The CDR3 nucleotides are TGCGGGTCGACTAGCGGGAGTACAGATACGCAGTATTTT. This rearrangement joins TRBV5-1 to TRBJ2-3, with 12 bases matching TRBD2. Germline V gives CDR1 SGHRS, CDR2 YFSETQ. This CDR3 has 13 residues.

This chain links TRBV6-5 with TRBJ2-5; 7 bases are a match to TRBD2. Trimming took 5 bases from V and 7 from J; bases not matched to a gene: 7. Germline V gene lookup returns CDR1 MNHEY and CDR2 SVGAGI. The CDR3 has 13 residues. The CDR3: CASSRGGGGTQYF. The CDR3 bases are TGTGCCAGCAGTCGCGGGGGTGGGGGGACCCAGTACTTC.